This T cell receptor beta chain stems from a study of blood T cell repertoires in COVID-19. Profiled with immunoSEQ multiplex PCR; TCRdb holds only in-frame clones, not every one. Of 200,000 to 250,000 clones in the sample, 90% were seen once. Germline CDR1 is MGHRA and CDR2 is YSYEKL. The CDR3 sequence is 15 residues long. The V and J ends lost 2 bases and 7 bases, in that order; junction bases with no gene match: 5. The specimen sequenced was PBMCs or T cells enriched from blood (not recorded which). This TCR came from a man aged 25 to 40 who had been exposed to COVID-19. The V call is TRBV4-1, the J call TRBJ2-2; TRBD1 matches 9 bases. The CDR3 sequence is CASSQIQGAGGELFF. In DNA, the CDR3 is TGCGCCAGCAGCCAAATACAGGGGGCCGGCGGGGAGCTGTTTTTT.